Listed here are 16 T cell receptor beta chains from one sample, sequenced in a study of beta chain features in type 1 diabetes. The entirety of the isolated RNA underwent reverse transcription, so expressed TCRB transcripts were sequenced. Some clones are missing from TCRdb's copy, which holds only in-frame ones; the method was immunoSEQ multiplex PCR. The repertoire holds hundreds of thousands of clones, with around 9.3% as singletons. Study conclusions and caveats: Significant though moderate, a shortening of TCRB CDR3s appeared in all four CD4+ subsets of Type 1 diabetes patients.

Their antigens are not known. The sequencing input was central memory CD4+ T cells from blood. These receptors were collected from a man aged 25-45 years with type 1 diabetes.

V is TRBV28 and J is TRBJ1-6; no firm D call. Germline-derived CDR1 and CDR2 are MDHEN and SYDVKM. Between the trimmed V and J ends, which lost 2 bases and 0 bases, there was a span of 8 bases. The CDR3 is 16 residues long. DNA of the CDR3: TGTGCCAGCAGTTTAGGTGGTAGCTCCTATAATTCACCCCTCCACTTT. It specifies CASSLGGSSYNSPLHF.

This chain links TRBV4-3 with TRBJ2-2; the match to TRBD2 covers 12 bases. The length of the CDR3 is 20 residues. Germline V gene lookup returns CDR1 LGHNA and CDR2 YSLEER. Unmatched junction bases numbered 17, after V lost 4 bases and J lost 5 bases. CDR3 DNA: TGCGCCAGCAGCCGCGAGATTAGCGGACTAGCGGGACTGAGGACCGGGGAGCTGTTTTTT. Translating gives CASSREISGLAGLRTGELFF.

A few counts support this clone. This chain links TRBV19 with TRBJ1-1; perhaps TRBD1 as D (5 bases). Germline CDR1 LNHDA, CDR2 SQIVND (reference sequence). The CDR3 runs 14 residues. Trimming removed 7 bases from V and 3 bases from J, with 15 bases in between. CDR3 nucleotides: TGTGCCAGTATCCCCGGGACGGATCACACTGAAGCTTTCTTT. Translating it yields CASIPGTDHTEAFF.

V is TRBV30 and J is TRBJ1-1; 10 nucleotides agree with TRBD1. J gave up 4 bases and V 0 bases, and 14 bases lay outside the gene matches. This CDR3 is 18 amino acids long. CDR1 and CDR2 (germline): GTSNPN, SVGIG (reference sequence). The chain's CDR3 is CAWSVLGTGDAGATEAFF. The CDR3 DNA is TGTGCCTGGAGTGTACTGGGGACAGGGGACGCGGGAGCCACTGAAGCTTTCTTT.

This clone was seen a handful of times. The CDR3 DNA reads TGTGCCAGCTTCGGGCAGGGGACGGAGTATGGCTACACCTTC. Its protein is CASFGQGTEYGYTF. This chain joins TRBV6-5 and TRBJ1-2; tentative D call: TRBD1 (6 bases). In germline, CDR1 is MNHEY, CDR2 SVGAGI. The CDR3 runs 14 residues. V lost 8 bases and J 5 bases, leaving 18 bases between the germline ends.

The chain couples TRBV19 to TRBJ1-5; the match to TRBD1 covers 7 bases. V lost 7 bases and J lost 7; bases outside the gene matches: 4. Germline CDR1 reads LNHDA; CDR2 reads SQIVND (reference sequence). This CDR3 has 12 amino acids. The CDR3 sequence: CASTRQGQPQHF. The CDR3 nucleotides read TGTGCCAGTACCCGACAGGGACAGCCCCAGCATTTT.

The CDR3 DNA is TGCAGCGGCGTCACAGGGAACACTGAAGCTTTCTTT. Translation: CSGVTGNTEAFF. The chain couples TRBV29-1 to TRBJ1-1; tentative D call: TRBD1 (5 bases). Trimming pared 7 bases from V and 1 base from J, leaving 10 bases between. Germline loops: CDR1 SQVTM, CDR2 ANQGSEA. The CDR3 is made up of 12 amino acids.

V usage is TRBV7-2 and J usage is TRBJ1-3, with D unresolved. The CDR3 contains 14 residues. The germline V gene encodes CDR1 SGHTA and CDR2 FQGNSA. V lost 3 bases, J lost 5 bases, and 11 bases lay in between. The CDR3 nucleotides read TGTGCCAGCAGCTTCGACCTCGAGCGAAACACCATATATTTT. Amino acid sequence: CASSFDLERNTIYF. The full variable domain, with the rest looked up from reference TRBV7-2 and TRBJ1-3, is GAGVSQSPSNKVTEKGKDVELRCDPISGHTALYWYRQSLGQGLEFLIYFQGNSAPDKSGLPSDRFSAERTGGSVSTLTIQRTQQEDSAVYLCASSFDLERNTIYFGEGSWLTVV.

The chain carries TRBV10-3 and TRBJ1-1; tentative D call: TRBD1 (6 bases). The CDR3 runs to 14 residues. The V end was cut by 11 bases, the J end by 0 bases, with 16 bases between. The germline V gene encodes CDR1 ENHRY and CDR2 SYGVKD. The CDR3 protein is CAARPGAVNTEAFF. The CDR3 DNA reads TGTGCCGCACGCCCGGGGGCCGTGAACACTGAAGCTTTCTTT.

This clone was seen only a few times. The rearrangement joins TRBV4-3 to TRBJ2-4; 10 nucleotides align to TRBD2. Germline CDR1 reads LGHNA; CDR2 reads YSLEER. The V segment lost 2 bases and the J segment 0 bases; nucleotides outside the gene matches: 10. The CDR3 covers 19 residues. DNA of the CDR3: TGCGCCAGCAGCCAAAACCTAGCGGGGGCCGCCTTAGCCAAAAACATTCAGTACTTC. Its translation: CASSQNLAGAALAKNIQYF.

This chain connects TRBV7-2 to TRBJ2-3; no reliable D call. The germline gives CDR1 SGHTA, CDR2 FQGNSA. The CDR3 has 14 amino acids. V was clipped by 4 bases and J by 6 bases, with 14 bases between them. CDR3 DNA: TGTGCCAGCAGCTCCGGCATGGCACACGATACGCAGTATTTT. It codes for CASSSGMAHDTQYF.

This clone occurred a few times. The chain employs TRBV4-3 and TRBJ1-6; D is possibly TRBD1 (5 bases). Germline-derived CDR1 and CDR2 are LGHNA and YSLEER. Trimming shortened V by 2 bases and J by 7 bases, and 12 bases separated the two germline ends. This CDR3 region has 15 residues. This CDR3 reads CASSQRPDSNSPLHF. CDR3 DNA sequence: TGCGCCAGCAGCCAAAGGCCCGACAGCAATTCACCCCTCCACTTT.

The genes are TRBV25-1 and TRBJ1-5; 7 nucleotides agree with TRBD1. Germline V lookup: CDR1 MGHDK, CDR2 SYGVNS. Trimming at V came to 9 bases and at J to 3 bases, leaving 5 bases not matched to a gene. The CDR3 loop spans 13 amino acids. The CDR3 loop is CASRGQPNQPQHF. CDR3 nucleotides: TGTGCCAGTAGGGGACAGCCCAATCAGCCCCAGCATTTT.

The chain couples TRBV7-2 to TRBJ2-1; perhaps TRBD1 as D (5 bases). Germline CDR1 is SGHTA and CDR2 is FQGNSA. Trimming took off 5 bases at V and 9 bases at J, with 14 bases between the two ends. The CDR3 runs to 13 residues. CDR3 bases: TGTGCCAGCAGCCTGGGCAGGGTGGCTGAGCAGTTCTTC. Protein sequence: CASSLGRVAEQFF. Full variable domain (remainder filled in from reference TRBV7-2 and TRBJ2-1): GAGVSQSPSNKVTEKGKDVELRCDPISGHTALYWYRQSLGQGLEFLIYFQGNSAPDKSGLPSDRFSAERTGGSVSTLTIQRTQQEDSAVYLCASSLGRVAEQFFGPGTRLTVL.

The CDR3 DNA sequence: TGCGCCAGCAGCCGTGAAAGGGGACCTACTAACTATGGCTACACCTTC. Translation: CASSRERGPTNYGYTF. V and J are TRBV4-1 and TRBJ1-2, with a tentative D call TRBD1 (5 bases). The V end was cut by 4 bases, the J end by 0 bases, with 15 bases between. Germline-derived CDR1 and CDR2 are MGHRA and YSYEKL. CDR3 length: 16 residues.

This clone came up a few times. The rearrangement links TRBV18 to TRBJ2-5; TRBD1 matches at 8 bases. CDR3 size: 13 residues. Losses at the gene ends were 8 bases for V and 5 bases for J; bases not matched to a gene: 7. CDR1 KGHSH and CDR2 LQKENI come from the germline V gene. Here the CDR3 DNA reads TGTGCCAGCGCATCAGGGGGCGAGGAGACCCAGTACTTC. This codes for CASASGGEETQYF.